The source of this T cell receptor (beta chain) is a study of T cells after yellow fever vaccination. Study-level results: Among all clonotypes, a small share was observed in both CD4 and CD8 compartments. It was a weaker secondary response, yet one that peaked faster, at day 5 versus 15.

TCRdb re-derived calls from the 5' RACE reads in MiXCR, one entry per CDR3 protein. This table has 200,000 to 300,000 distinct CDR3 sequences, 10% to 15% appearing once. The CDR3 is 14 amino acids. Germline values: CDR1 SGHRS, CDR2 YFSETQ. V was shortened by 0 bases and J by 6 bases, with 9 bases between the two germline ends. This clonotype was found a few times. Its antigen remains unknown. The sample was CD4+ T cells sorted from PBMCs, taken 45 days after the yellow fever booster vaccination. The chain employs TRBV5-1 and TRBJ2-2; no clear D gene. This clonotype was obtained from a man younger than 45 who received the YFV17D yellow fever vaccine. The CDR3 nucleotides read TGCGCCAGCAGCTTGGACTCGCAGCCCGGGGAGCTGTTTTTT. Translated, it gives CASSLDSQPGELFF.